The 18 T cell receptor beta chains below come from one sample, sequenced in a study of patients and donors after allogeneic stem cell transplantation. MiXCR was run by TCRdb on the RT-PCR reads, yielding one entry per CDR3 protein. The data contain more than 150,000 distinct CDR3 sequences, approximately 25% of them singletons. The sequencing sample was made of blood, either unsorted or a sorted T cell fraction (not recorded which). Receptor source: a human donor who was either an allogeneic HSCT recipient or a stem cell or donor lymphocyte infusion donor (not recorded which). It is not recorded whose cells these are; they may come from a transplant donor.

The V and J genes are TRBV6-2 or TRBV6-3 and TRBJ2-6; D not certain. This CDR3 comprises 15 residues. CDR1 is MNHEY, CDR2 SVGEGT, per germline. Trimming removed 6 bases at V and 0 bases at J, with 9 bases between. The CDR3 loop reads CASRVGPSGANVLTF. The CDR3 bases are TGTGCCAGCAGAGTTGGACCCTCTGGGGCCAACGTCCTGACTTTC.

V usage is TRBV7-7 and J usage is TRBJ2-7; TRBD1 is a possible D gene (6 bases). Germline V gives CDR1 SSHAT, CDR2 FNYEAQ (reference sequence). The CDR3 extends over 14 amino acids. The V and J ends lost 0 bases and 6 bases respectively, with 12 bases between them. CDR3 loop: CASSLAQGSAEQYF. The CDR3 nucleotides are TGTGCCAGCAGCTTAGCGCAGGGGTCAGCCGAGCAGTACTTC.

In its sample, this clonotype was seen many times. This chain links TRBV6-5 with TRBJ1-2, with D unclear. This CDR3 has 15 residues. The V and J ends lost 0 bases and 5 bases respectively, with 13 bases between them. Germline CDR1 reads MNHEY; CDR2 reads SVGAGI. CDR3 sequence (DNA): TGTGCCAGCAGTTACTCAGAGGGAGGTTGGTATGGCTACACCTTC. Encoded protein: CASSYSEGGWYGYTF.

This clonotype was counted between two and nine times. The chain recombines TRBV29-1 with TRBJ2-3; 11 bases line up with TRBD2. Germline V gives CDR1 SQVTM, CDR2 ANQGSEA. This CDR3 has 15 amino acids. Losses at the gene ends were 4 bases for V and 3 bases for J; bases not matched to a gene: 6. CDR3 coding DNA: TGCAGCGTTGGTCCCATAGCGGGGGGGACAGATACGCAGTATTTT. This sequence encodes CSVGPIAGGTDTQYF.

As regards this clonotype: The conserved closing phenylalanine or tryptophan is absent in this CDR3, likely reflecting a read error. The rearrangement links TRBV12-3 or TRBV12-4 to TRBJ1-5; D is possibly TRBD1 (5 bases). V was trimmed by 6 bases and J by 7 bases, leaving 10 bases between them. This CDR3 region has 12 residues. The CDR3 nucleotides read TGTGCCAGCAGCGCCGGGGACCAGCCCCAGCATTTG. It encodes CASSAGDQPQHL.

Many counts were recorded for this clonotype. The V gene is TRBV28, the J gene TRBJ1-5; D not resolved. The germline V gene has CDR1 MDHEN and CDR2 SYDVKM. There are 12 residues in the CDR3. V lost 6 bases, J lost 3 bases, and 6 bases lay in between. The CDR3 DNA is TGTGCCAGCAGCTCGGTCAATCAGCCCCAGCATTTT. This sequence encodes CASSSVNQPQHF. The whole variable domain, remainder taken from reference TRBV28 and TRBJ1-5, is DVKVTQSSRYLVKRTGEKVFLECVQDMDHENMFWYRQDPGLGLRLIYFSYDVKMKEKGDIPEGYSVSREKKERFSLILESASTNQTSMYLCASSSVNQPQHFGDGTRLSIL.

The chain recombines TRBV20-1 with TRBJ2-2; perhaps TRBD1 as D (5 bases). From germline, CDR1 is DFQATT and CDR2 SNEGSKA (reference sequence). V lost 6 bases and J 1 base, leaving 12 bases between the germline ends. The CDR3 length is 14 residues. The CDR3 sequence: CSAWGRQNTGELFF. DNA for the CDR3: TGCAGTGCCTGGGGCCGGCAGAACACCGGGGAGCTGTTTTTT.

The chain joins TRBV11-3 to TRBJ2-5, with D perhaps matching TRBD2 (5 bases). CDR1 and CDR2 (germline): SGHNT, YENEEA. The CDR3 runs to 14 residues. With 4 bases removed from V and 2 bases from J, the gap between germline ends came to 11 bases. The CDR3 sequence: CASSSRTLQETQYF. The CDR3 DNA reads as TGTGCCAGCAGCTCCCGGACTTTACAAGAGACCCAGTACTTC.

The V gene is TRBV6-5, the J gene TRBJ2-5; D possibly corresponds to TRBD2 (5 bases). CDR1 and CDR2 from the germline V gene are MNHEY and SVGAGI. CDR3 length equals 14 residues. V shed 2 bases and J shed 5 bases, with 12 bases lying between them. The CDR3 sequence is CASSYGLRKETQYF. CDR3 bases: TGTGCCAGCAGTTACGGACTTCGGAAGGAGACCCAGTACTTC.

The sample holds a few counts of this clonotype. The chain combines TRBV20-1 with TRBJ2-2; TRBD2 matches at 8 bases. Germline V gives CDR1 DFQATT, CDR2 SNEGSKA (reference sequence). The junction had 3 bases not matched to a gene; V was cut back by 5 bases and J by 1 base. The CDR3 is made up of 14 amino acids. CDR3 in DNA: TGCAGTGCTTATACTAGCGGGAACACCGGGGAGCTGTTTTTT. Its translation: CSAYTSGNTGELFF.

This clonotype showed up many times. The chain recombines TRBV12-3 or TRBV12-4 with TRBJ1-5; TRBD1 is a possible D gene (6 bases). V gave up 6 bases and J gave up 3 bases, with 15 bases separating them. This CDR3 has 15 residues. CDR3 sequence reads: CASSPGVLDNQPQHF. The DNA for the CDR3 is TGTGCCAGCAGCCCAGGGGTTCTGGACAATCAGCCCCAGCATTTT.

This CDR3 is CASSPGLAGVRDTQYF. The CDR3, as DNA: TGCGCCAGCAGCCCCGGACTAGCGGGAGTCAGAGATACGCAGTATTTT. The chain joins TRBV4-3 to TRBJ2-3; 13 bases fit TRBD2. Trimming removed 4 bases from V and 5 bases from J; junction bases left unmatched: 6. CDR3 length: 16 amino acids. Germline CDR1 reads LGHNA; CDR2 reads YSLEER.

This chain uses TRBV12-3 or TRBV12-4 with TRBJ1-2, with 8 bases identical to TRBD1. This CDR3 comprises 14 residues. The V and J ends lost 2 bases and 2 bases, in that order; junction bases with no gene match: 1. CDR3 sequence: CASSLWTGNYGYTF. CDR3 nucleotides: TGTGCCAGCAGTTTATGGACAGGGAACTATGGCTACACCTTC.

This chain uses TRBV20-1 with TRBJ2-1; 12 bases align to TRBD2. CDR3 length: 17 amino acids. Germline CDR1 and CDR2: DFQATT and SNEGSKA (reference sequence). Trimming at V came to 3 bases and at J to 0 bases, leaving 6 bases not matched to a gene. CDR3 residues: CSASRLAGGSSYNEQFF. The CDR3 DNA follows: TGCAGTGCTAGTCGGCTAGCGGGAGGGAGCTCCTACAATGAGCAGTTCTTC.

This clonotype was detected only a few times. The DNA for the CDR3 is TGTGCCAGCAGCCCCCGAAGGGTGGGAGGTTCAACAGATACGCAGTATTTT. Encoded protein: CASSPRRVGGSTDTQYF. The genes are TRBV7-8 and TRBJ2-3, with D possibly matching TRBD2 (6 bases). This CDR3 contains 17 residues. Looked up from germline, CDR1 is SGHVS and CDR2 is FQNEAQ. V was cut by 5 bases and J by 3 bases, with 21 bases left in between.

CDR3 sequence (DNA): TGCAGCGCCGCGGACAGCCACCAAGAGACCCAGTACTTC. Translated: CSAADSHQETQYF. V gene TRBV29-1 combines with J gene TRBJ2-5, with D possibly TRBD1 on 6 matching bases. This CDR3 is built from 13 residues. Trimming took off 7 bases at V and 0 bases at J, with 12 bases between the two ends. Germline CDR1 and CDR2: SQVTM and ANQGSEA.

V gene TRBV15 combines with J gene TRBJ2-7; D gene unclear. CDR3 length: 14 residues. Germline V gene sequence: CDR1 LNHNV, CDR2 YYDKDF (reference sequence). V was pared by 1 base and J by 2 bases, with 9 bases between. CDR3 sequence (DNA): TGTGCCACCAGCAGAGGTGGCGAAACCTACGAGCAGTACTTC. Encoded protein: CATSRGGETYEQYF.

The V gene is TRBV5-1, the J gene TRBJ1-2, with 9 positions matching TRBD1. CDR3 length: 16 residues. V dropped 2 bases and J dropped 3; count of bases not matched to a gene: 8. Germline CDR1 and CDR2: SGHRS and YFSETQ. CDR3 residues: CASSFQEDRGDYGYTF. CDR3 nucleotide sequence: TGCGCCAGCAGCTTCCAAGAGGACAGGGGCGACTATGGCTACACCTTC.